Below, one T cell receptor beta chain is given with its context. Its antigen is unidentified. This sample was included in a study of cytotoxic CD8 clonotypes in ibrutinib-treated CLL. Study findings and constraints: At the start, clonality exceeded age-matched healthy donors and followed circulating CD8+ T-cell counts. Sample timing was unmatched between remission and later-progressing patients; lymph nodes unstudied.

This CDR3 region has 15 residues. In germline, CDR1 is MGHRA, CDR2 YSYEKL. Trimming at V came to 1 base and at J to 4 bases, leaving 5 bases not matched to a gene. Data came from immunoSEQ multiplex PCR; TCRdb stores just in-frame clones and leaves some out. The sample has fewer than 100,000 clones, 86% seen once. This chain links TRBV4-1 with TRBJ2-7, with 9 nucleotides matching TRBD1. The sequences come from PBMCs, collected before ibrutinib treatment. The clonotype was recovered from a human donor with chronic lymphocytic leukemia. CDR3 in amino acids: CASSQVGTGPYEQYF. CDR3 nucleotides: TGCGCCAGCAGCCAAGTTGGGACAGGGCCGTACGAGCAGTACTTC.